This T cell receptor beta chain was sequenced in a study of human T cells and chemical hapten exposure. Study in general: Patients' scalps got diphenylcyclopropenone weekly throughout the approximately 25-week study. Study outcomes and limitations: Expanded TCR counts at PT1 were positively correlated with the patch test score.

Time point meaning: pre-sensitization, week 0. Treatment noted: therapeutic diphenylcyclopropenone sensitization with weekly scalp DPC. The sample holds many counts of this clonotype. Its antigen remains unidentified. Trimming cost V 4 bases and J 4 bases; bases outside gene matches: 10. Germline values: CDR1 MDHEN, CDR2 SYDVKM. The CDR3 is made up of 16 amino acids. From the RACE reads, TCRdb called clonotypes with MiXCR, one entry per CDR3 protein. The sample has 250,000 or so distinct CDR3 sequences, 7.5% to 8% seen once. The sequenced sample was whole blood, obtained in connection with sensitization to the hapten diphenylcyclopropenone (DPC). The chain recombines TRBV28 with TRBJ1-5, with TRBD1 matching 7 bases. This receptor was obtained from a man aged 18 to 35 with alopecia areata. Some clones in this sample may be carry-over from other donors' samples. The CDR3 loop is CASSYLGTDFNQPQHF. CDR3 DNA: TGTGCCAGCAGTTATTTAGGGACAGACTTTAATCAGCCCCAGCATTTT.